The next 30 T cell receptor beta chains were all read from a single sample in a study of somatic mutations in cytotoxic T cells in rheumatoid arthritis. Profiled with immunoSEQ multiplex PCR; TCRdb holds only in-frame clones, not every one. The data hold about 27,000 clones, with roughly 74% observed a single time. The sample comprised CD8+ T cells sorted from blood. The source of these receptors is a woman aged 18 to 35 in good health.

The chain carries TRBV28 and TRBJ2-3; D remains unclear. This CDR3 is built from 15 residues. Trimming left V 3 bases short and J 0 bases short, with 10 bases between. Germline V gene sequence: CDR1 MDHEN, CDR2 SYDVKM. In DNA form, the CDR3 reads TGTGCCAGCAGTTTTGATTTGGAGAGCACAGATACGCAGTATTTT. Protein: CASSFDLESTDTQYF.

V and J are TRBV5-1 and TRBJ2-6; maybe TRBD1 (6 bases). V was cut by 0 bases and J by 1 base, with 29 bases left in between. The CDR3 contains 23 residues. The germline gives CDR1 SGHRS, CDR2 YFSETQ. The CDR3 loop reads CASSLVEGIWSQGLTSGANVLTF. The CDR3 coding sequence is TGCGCCAGCAGCTTGGTTGAAGGAATATGGTCGCAGGGGCTTACATCTGGGGCCAACGTCCTGACTTTC.

This clone was seen a few times. The J gene is TRBJ2-1, the V gene TRBV7-8; D uncertain. CDR1 SGHVS and CDR2 FQNEAQ come from the germline V gene. The CDR3 sequence is 12 residues long. Trimming took off 4 bases at V and 7 bases at J, with 8 bases between the two ends. In DNA form, the CDR3 reads TGTGCCAGCAGCTCTATAGGTAATGAGCAGTTCTTC. Protein product: CASSSIGNEQFF.

A few counts support this clone. This chain connects TRBV7-9 to TRBJ2-1, with D perhaps TRBD2 (5 bases). With 7 bases removed from V and 7 bases from J, the gap between germline ends came to 14 bases. Germline V gives CDR1 SEHNR, CDR2 FQNEAQ (reference sequence). The CDR3 consists of 13 residues. This chain's CDR3 is CASNSLEGNEQFF. The CDR3 coding sequence is TGTGCCAGCAACTCCCTAGAGGGTAATGAGCAGTTCTTC.

The rearrangement joins TRBV6-5 to TRBJ1-2; D is ambiguous. From germline, CDR1 is MNHEY and CDR2 SVGAGI. V was cut by 5 bases and J by 6 bases, with 7 bases left in between. The CDR3 covers 11 residues. The CDR3 DNA is TGTGCCAGCAGTAACCGAGATGGCTACACCTTC. Protein product: CASSNRDGYTF.

The V and J genes are TRBV27 and TRBJ2-1; a possible D gene is TRBD1 (5 bases). Germline V lookup: CDR1 MNHEY, CDR2 SMNVEV (reference sequence). V lost 7 bases and J lost 5, with 18 bases in between. There are 15 residues in the CDR3. DNA for the CDR3: TGTGCCAGCACTACAGACAGTAACCCCAACAATGAGCAGTTCTTC. Translating it yields CASTTDSNPNNEQFF.

The rearrangement links TRBV5-1 to TRBJ2-2; D is uncertain. There are 14 residues in the CDR3. Trimming removed 1 base at V and 4 bases at J, with 8 bases between. Germline CDR1 reads SGHRS; CDR2 reads YFSETQ. CDR3: CASSLTWGTGELFF. Written as DNA, the CDR3 is TGCGCCAGCAGCTTGACGTGGGGCACCGGGGAGCTGTTTTTT.

J is TRBJ1-4 and V is TRBV28, with 7 bases that match TRBD1. Germline CDR1 is MDHEN and CDR2 is SYDVKM. The CDR3 has 13 residues. With V trimmed by 11 bases and J by 6 bases, 9 bases remained unmatched. CDR3 in amino acids: CAAAWRGHEKLFF. The CDR3 DNA sequence: TGTGCCGCCGCTTGGAGGGGGCATGAAAAACTGTTTTTT.

This clone showed up just once. Here the CDR3 reads CASSTAAGGNTGELFF. The CDR3 coding sequence is TGTGCCAGCAGCACGGCGGCAGGGGGTAACACCGGGGAGCTGTTTTTT. The chain employs TRBV7-9 and TRBJ2-2; the match to TRBD1 covers 7 bases. In germline, CDR1 is SEHNR, CDR2 FQNEAQ (reference sequence). The V gene end was trimmed by 5 bases and the J gene end by 2 bases; junction bases not matched to a gene: 8. CDR3 length: 16 amino acids.

The chain recombines TRBV9 with TRBJ1-4, with 8 bases aligning to TRBD1. Germline assignment: CDR1 SGDLS and CDR2 YYNGEE. CDR3 length equals 15 residues. With V trimmed by 4 bases and J by 8 bases, 10 bases remained unmatched. Written as DNA, the CDR3 is TGTGCCAGCAGCCCTCAGGGGGCGTCGGGGGAAAAACTGTTTTTT. Residues: CASSPQGASGEKLFF.

As concerns this clone: The identical CDR3 is also encoded by other nucleotide sequences in the sample. In DNA, the CDR3 is TGTGCCACCAGCAGAGATAGGGCGGCTAATCAGCCCCAGCATTTT. Translated, it gives CATSRDRAANQPQHF. The chain recombines TRBV15 with TRBJ1-5; D call uncertain. This CDR3 has 15 residues. Germline V gene lookup returns CDR1 LNHNV and CDR2 YYDKDF (reference sequence). V was cut by 0 bases and J by 4 bases, with 10 bases left in between.

CDR3 amino acids: CASSLDRNFGYTF. CDR3 DNA sequence: TGTGCCAGCAGTTTGGACAGAAATTTTGGCTACACCTTC. This chain uses TRBV28 with TRBJ1-2; D possibly corresponds to TRBD1 (6 bases). The ends were cut back, 3 bases at V and 7 bases at J, with 12 bases in the middle. The CDR3 is 13 amino acids. In germline, CDR1 is MDHEN, CDR2 SYDVKM.

This chain links TRBV5-4 with TRBJ2-7; D not certain. CDR1 and CDR2 from the germline V gene are SGHNT and YYREEE (reference sequence). The CDR3 has 16 amino acids. Trimming cost V 0 bases and J 3 bases, with 16 bases left between them. The CDR3 reads CASSLAGDINLYEQYF. In DNA, the CDR3 is TGTGCCAGCAGCTTGGCAGGTGACATCAACCTCTACGAGCAGTACTTC.

V gene TRBV7-6 combines with J gene TRBJ2-3, with D tentatively TRBD2 (5 bases). Trimming cost V 1 base and J 5 bases, with 10 bases left between them. Germline V gene data show CDR1 as SGHVS and CDR2 as FNYEAQ. This CDR3 has 14 residues. CDR3 amino acids: CASSLGGRGDTQYF. CDR3 DNA: TGTGCCAGCAGCTTAGGTGGGAGAGGAGATACGCAGTATTTT.

V and J are TRBV7-6 and TRBJ2-2, with D perhaps matching TRBD1 or TRBD2 (5 bases each). V was trimmed by 5 bases and J by 0 bases, leaving 13 bases between them. Germline CDR1 SGHVS, CDR2 FNYEAQ. The CDR3 covers 16 residues. CDR3 nucleotide sequence: TGTGCCAGCAGCCCCCTGGGGACCTCGAACACCGGGGAGCTGTTTTTT. This gives the protein CASSPLGTSNTGELFF.

The J gene is TRBJ1-1, the V gene TRBV28, with D hard to call. The germline V gene encodes CDR1 MDHEN and CDR2 SYDVKM. Trimming removed 5 bases from V and 1 base from J, with 8 bases in between. The CDR3 is 13 amino acids. The CDR3 DNA is TGTGCCAGCAGTCATGGAGGGAACACTGAAGCTTTCTTT. Protein sequence: CASSHGGNTEAFF.

The count of this clone is one. The V call is TRBV14, the J call TRBJ2-1; D gene ambiguous. This CDR3 is built from 14 residues. V lost 3 bases and J 8 bases, leaving 14 bases between the germline ends. The germline V gene encodes CDR1 SGHDN and CDR2 FVKESK. As DNA, the CDR3 is TGTGCCAGCAGCCACTCCATCCTTTGGGATGAGCAGTTCTTC. Amino acids: CASSHSILWDEQFF. Full variable domain (outside the CDR3, taken from reference TRBV14 and TRBJ2-1): EAGVTQFPSHSVIEKGQTVTLRCDPISGHDNLYWYRRVMGKEIKFLLHFVKESKQDESGMPNNRFLAERTGGTYSTLKVQPAELEDSGVYFCASSHSILWDEQFFGPGTRLTVL.

In its sample, this clone was seen a few times. The chain uses TRBV28 and TRBJ1-1; D gene uncertain. Germline CDR1 and CDR2: MDHEN and SYDVKM. This CDR3 contains 11 residues. The V end lost 3 bases, the J end lost 10 bases, and 9 bases lay between the germline ends. The CDR3 spells CASSFGRIAFF. Here the CDR3 DNA reads TGTGCCAGCAGTTTCGGACGAATAGCTTTCTTT.

This chain links TRBV6-5 with TRBJ2-1; a weak D match, TRBD1 (5 bases). From germline, CDR1 is MNHEY and CDR2 SVGAGI. The CDR3 runs to 15 residues. V lost 2 bases, J lost 7 bases, and 15 bases lay in between. CDR3 sequence (DNA): TGTGCCAGCAGTTACCAGGGTAAAGGGCCGAATGAGCAGTTCTTC. Protein sequence: CASSYQGKGPNEQFF.

The J gene is TRBJ2-3, the V gene TRBV19, with D possibly TRBD1 on 5 matching bases. In germline, CDR1 is LNHDA, CDR2 SQIVND (reference sequence). The V and J ends lost 3 bases and 0 bases respectively, with 13 bases between them. This CDR3 region has 16 residues. The CDR3 region has the DNA TGTGCCAGTAGTATCCCGGATAGGGGAAGCACAGATACGCAGTATTTT. This codes for CASSIPDRGSTDTQYF.

The chain uses TRBV6-1 and TRBJ1-4, with D maybe TRBD1 (5 bases). The V gene lost 11 bases and the J gene lost 7 bases, with 11 bases spanning the gap. The CDR3 totals 11 residues. CDR1 is MNHNS and CDR2 is SASEGT in the germline V gene. The DNA of the CDR3 is TGTGCCGCGAGACAGTCTGAAAAACTGTTTTTT. Its protein is CAARQSEKLFF.

The chain joins TRBV7-6 to TRBJ2-1, with 7 bases lining up with TRBD1. The CDR3 is made up of 17 amino acids. V was pared by 3 bases and J by 0 bases, with 8 bases of the junction left unmatched. Germline V lookup: CDR1 SGHVS, CDR2 FNYEAQ. The DNA of the CDR3 is TGTGCCAGCAGCTTGTATATGACAGGGAGCTCCTACAATGAGCAGTTCTTC. This gives the protein CASSLYMTGSSYNEQFF.

The rearrangement joins TRBV7-8 to TRBJ2-3; the match to TRBD2 covers 12 bases. V was clipped by 5 bases and J by 4 bases; unmatched bases: 10. The length of the CDR3 is 17 residues. The V gene's germline CDR1 is SGHVS and CDR2 FQNEAQ. The DNA of the CDR3 is TGTGCCAGCAGCCTAATCACGACTAGCGGGAGCCCAGATACGCAGTATTTT. Translating gives CASSLITTSGSPDTQYF.

V gene TRBV9 combines with J gene TRBJ1-6; D unresolved. The V end lost 4 bases, the J end lost 7 bases, and 9 bases lay between the germline ends. This CDR3 is built from 13 residues. Looked up from germline, CDR1 is SGDLS and CDR2 is YYNGEE. This CDR3 is CASSTNGNSPLHF. DNA for the CDR3: TGTGCCAGCAGCACCAACGGGAATTCACCCCTCCACTTT.

This chain links TRBV5-1 with TRBJ2-1; 8 nucleotides match TRBD2. The CDR3 consists of 13 residues. V lost 2 bases to trimming and J lost 9 bases; unmatched junction nucleotides: 4. CDR1 and CDR2 from the germline V gene are SGHRS and YFSETQ. CDR3 nucleotide sequence: TGCGCCAGCAGCTTTCGGGAGGGCACTGAGCAGTTCTTC. This encodes CASSFREGTEQFF.

This clone was counted only a few times. The chain recombines TRBV2 with TRBJ1-5; D gene uncertain. Trimming cost V 4 bases and J 4 bases, with 11 bases left between them. Germline V gene data show CDR1 as SNHLY and CDR2 as FYNNEI. CDR3 size: 14 residues. CDR3 sequence reads: CASSGAGGNQPQHF. As DNA, the CDR3 is TGTGCCAGCAGTGGTGCAGGTGGGAATCAGCCCCAGCATTTT.

The V call is TRBV6-1, the J call TRBJ1-4; the D is unclear. V dropped 3 bases and J dropped 7 bases, with 9 bases sitting between them. The CDR3 has 13 amino acids. Germline V gene data show CDR1 as MNHNS and CDR2 as SASEGT. The DNA of the CDR3 is TGTGCCAGCAGTGATTTGAGGGTTGAAAAACTGTTTTTT. It yields the protein CASSDLRVEKLFF.

V usage is TRBV27 and J usage is TRBJ2-5; no definite D call. CDR3 length: 13 amino acids. Looked up from germline, CDR1 is MNHEY and CDR2 is SMNVEV (reference sequence). Trimming shortened V by 6 bases and J by 3 bases, and 11 bases separated the two germline ends. CDR3: CASRRTVKETQYF. CDR3 nucleotide sequence: TGTGCCAGCAGGCGGACGGTGAAAGAGACCCAGTACTTC.

This clone was seen only a few times. This chain joins TRBV7-6 and TRBJ1-5, with D unclear. CDR3 size: 16 residues. With 5 bases removed from V and 0 bases from J, the gap between germline ends came to 14 bases. Looked up from germline, CDR1 is SGHVS and CDR2 is FNYEAQ. The CDR3: CASSPARRNSNQPQHF. In DNA form, the CDR3 reads TGTGCCAGCAGCCCCGCGCGGAGAAATAGCAATCAGCCCCAGCATTTT.

The chain uses TRBV18 and TRBJ1-1, with no clear D. Per germline, CDR1 KGHSH and CDR2 LQKENI. V was pared by 4 bases and J by 8 bases, with 17 bases between. CDR3 length equals 14 residues. The CDR3 loop is CASSRGSEVVEAFF. The CDR3 DNA reads as TGTGCCAGCTCACGCGGGTCGGAGGTAGTCGAAGCTTTCTTT. Using reference TRBV18 and TRBJ1-1 for the parts outside the CDR3, the full variable domain is NAGVMQNPRHLVRRRGQEARLRCSPMKGHSHVYWYRQLPEEGLKFMVYLQKENIIDESGMPKERFSAEFPKEGPSILRIQQVVRGDSAAYFCASSRGSEVVEAFFGQGTRLTVV.